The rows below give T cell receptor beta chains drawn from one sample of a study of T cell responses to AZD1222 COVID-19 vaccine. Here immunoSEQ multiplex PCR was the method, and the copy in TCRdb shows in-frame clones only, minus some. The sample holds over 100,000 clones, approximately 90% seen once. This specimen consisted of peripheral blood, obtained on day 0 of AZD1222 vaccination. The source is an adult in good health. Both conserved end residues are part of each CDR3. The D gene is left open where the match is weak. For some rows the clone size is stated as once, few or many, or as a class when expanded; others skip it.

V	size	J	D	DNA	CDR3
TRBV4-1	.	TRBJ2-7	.	TGCGCCAGCAGCCAAGATATTCCCTCGTCTATTTCCTACGAGCAGTACTTC	CASSQDIPSSISYEQYF
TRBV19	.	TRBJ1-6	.	TGTGCCAGTAGTATAGGGACAGTCAGTTCACCCCTCCACTTT	CASSIGTVSSPLHF
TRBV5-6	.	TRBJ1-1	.	TGTGCCAGCAGCTCAATATTGGACACTGAAGCTTTCTTT	CASSSILDTEAFF
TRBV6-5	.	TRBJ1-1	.	TGTGCCAGCAGTCCGGGACAGAACACTGAAGCTTTCTTT	CASSPGQNTEAFF
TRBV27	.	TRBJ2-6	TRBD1	TGTGCCAGCAGTATGACGACAGGGGGCCCTGGGGCCAACGTCCTGACTTTC	CASSMTTGGPGANVLTF
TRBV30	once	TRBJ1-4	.	TGTGCCTGGAGCGACGCCCCGGGGCAGGGTCGGCCTAATGAAAAACTGTTTTTT	CAWSDAPGQGRPNEKLFF
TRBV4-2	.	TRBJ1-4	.	TGTGCCAGCAGCCAGGGCCTCGAGGGGGAAAAACTGTTTTTT	CASSQGLEGEKLFF
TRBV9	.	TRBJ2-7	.	TGTGCCAGCAGCGCCCCCGGGACGACCGCTCGGGAGCAGTACTTC	CASSAPGTTAREQYF
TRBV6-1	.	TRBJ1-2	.	TGTGCCAGCAGTGCCTTCACAGGGTACTCTAACTATGGCTACACCTTC	CASSAFTGYSNYGYTF
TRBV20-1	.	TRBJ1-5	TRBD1	TGCAGTGCTCGTGTACAGGGGCTGGATCAGCCCCAGCATTTT	CSARVQGLDQPQHF
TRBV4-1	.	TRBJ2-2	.	TGCGCCAGCAGCCAAGAAAGAGGGACCGGGGCCGGGGAGCTGTTTTTT	CASSQERGTGAGELFF
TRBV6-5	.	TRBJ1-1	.	TGTGCCAGCAGTTACTTGGGTTGGGCGGATGAAGCTTTCTTT	CASSYLGWADEAFF
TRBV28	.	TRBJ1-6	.	TGTGCCAGCACTTCTATCCCCCGGCCCCTCCACTTT	CASTSIPRPLHF
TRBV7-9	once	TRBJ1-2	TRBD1	TGTGCCAGCAGCTTATATCGGACAGGGGAGGATGGCTACACCTTC	CASSLYRTGEDGYTF
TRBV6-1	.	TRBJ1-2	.	TGTGCCAGCAGTGATATGGGGGGACTCTATGGCTACACCTTC	CASSDMGGLYGYTF
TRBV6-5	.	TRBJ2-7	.	TGTGCCAGCAGCCCAGACAGGCAGAGCTACGAGCAGTACTTC	CASSPDRQSYEQYF
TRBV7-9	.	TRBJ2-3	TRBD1	TGTGCCAGCAGACATAACAGGGGGCTAACAGATACGCAGTATTTT	CASRHNRGLTDTQYF
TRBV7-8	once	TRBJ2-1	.	TGTGCCAGCAGCCGAGAGAGGGGGAGCTACAATGAGCAGTTCTTC	CASSRERGSYNEQFF
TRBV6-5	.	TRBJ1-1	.	TGTGCCAGCGTCAGAACTGAAGCTTTCTTT	CASVRTEAFF
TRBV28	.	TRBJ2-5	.	TGTGCCAGCAGTTTAGCGGGTTTATTGGAGACCCAGTACTTC	CASSLAGLLETQYF
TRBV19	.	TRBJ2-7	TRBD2	TGTGCCAGTAGTCCACCGCGGGGGGCTTCCAACTCCTACGAGCAGTACTTC	CASSPPRGASNSYEQYF
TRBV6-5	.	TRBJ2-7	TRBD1	TGTGCCAGCAGCACAAGGGGGCCTTACGAGCAGTACTTC	CASSTRGPYEQYF
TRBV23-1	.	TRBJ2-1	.	TGCGCCAGCAGCCCATTTCAATACAATGAGCAGTTCTTC	CASSPFQYNEQFF
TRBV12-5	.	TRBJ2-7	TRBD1	TGTGCTAGTGGTTTGGCTGGGGGGACAGGGGGCCGCGAGCAGTACTTC	CASGLAGGTGGREQYF
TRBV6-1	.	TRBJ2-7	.	TGTGCCAGCAGTGAGGACGGGGAAACCTACGAGCAGTACTTC	CASSEDGETYEQYF
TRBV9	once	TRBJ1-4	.	TGTGCCAGCGGGACCGGTGACAGAAACTCGGGAAAACTGTTTTTT	CASGTGDRNSGKLFF
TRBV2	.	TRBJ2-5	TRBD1	TGTGCCAGCACGGTATACAGGGGGAGAGAGACCCAGTACTTC	CASTVYRGRETQYF
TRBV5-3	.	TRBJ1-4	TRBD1	TGTGCCAGAAGCTTGACGGACAGGGGGCTTGCAACTAATGAAAAACTGTTTTTT	CARSLTDRGLATNEKLFF
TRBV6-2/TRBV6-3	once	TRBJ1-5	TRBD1	TGTGCCAGCAGTTACGGGGACAGCCGTACTCAGCCCCAGCATTTT	CASSYGDSRTQPQHF
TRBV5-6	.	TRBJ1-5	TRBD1	TGTGCCAGCAGCTTGAGAGGGGGCAGTCAGCCCCAGCATTTT	CASSLRGGSQPQHF
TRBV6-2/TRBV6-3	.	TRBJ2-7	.	TGTGCCAGCAGTTACACTGACGGCTCGTACTACGAGCAGTACTTC	CASSYTDGSYYEQYF
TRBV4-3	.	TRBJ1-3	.	TGCGCCAGCAGCCAAGAATGGGGCTTTGGAAACACCATATATTTT	CASSQEWGFGNTIYF
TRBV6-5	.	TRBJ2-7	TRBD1	TGTGCCAGCAGCGCCCGGACAGGGGGGTCCTACGAGCAGTACTTC	CASSARTGGSYEQYF
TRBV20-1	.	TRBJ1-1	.	TGCAGTGCTAGAGAGGGCTTTGAAGCTTTCTTT	CSAREGFEAFF
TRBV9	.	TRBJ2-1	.	TGTGCCAGCAGCGTAGACAGCTACAATGAGCAGTTCTTC	CASSVDSYNEQFF
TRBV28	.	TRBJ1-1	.	TGTGCCAGCAGACACCAACAGGAGAACACTGAAGCTTTCTTT	CASRHQQENTEAFF
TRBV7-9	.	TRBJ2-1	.	TGTGCCAGCAGCCTCGGGGTGAATGAGCAGTTCTTC	CASSLGVNEQFF
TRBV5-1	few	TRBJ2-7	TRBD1	TGCGCCAGCAGCCAAAACAGGGGTTCCGAGCAGTACTTC	CASSQNRGSEQYF
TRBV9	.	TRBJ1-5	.	TGTGCCAGCAGCGTAGCTCCCAATCAGCCCCAGCATTTT	CASSVAPNQPQHF
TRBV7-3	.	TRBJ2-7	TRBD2	TGTGCCAGCAGCTTACCTCGAGGAGGACTAGCGGGCGGATCCTACGAGCAGTACTTC	CASSLPRGGLAGGSYEQYF
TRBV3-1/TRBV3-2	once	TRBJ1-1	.	TGTGCCAGCAGCCGAGCGTCTGAAGCTTTCTTT	CASSRASEAFF
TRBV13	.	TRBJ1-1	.	TGTGCCAGCAGGGTAGAAAGTCGAGCTTTCTTT	CASRVESRAFF
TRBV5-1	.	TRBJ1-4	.	TGCGCCAGCAGCCACCCCGGGACCTCTAATGAAAAACTGTTTTTT	CASSHPGTSNEKLFF
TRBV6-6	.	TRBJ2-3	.	TGTGCCAGCAGCCCGAACGGAAATACGCAGTATTTT	CASSPNGNTQYF
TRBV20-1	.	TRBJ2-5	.	TGCAGTGCTAGTGCTGGAAAAGAGACCCAGTACTTC	CSASAGKETQYF
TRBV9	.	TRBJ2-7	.	TGTGCCAGCAGCGTAGGGGTCTCCTACGAGCAGTACTTC	CASSVGVSYEQYF
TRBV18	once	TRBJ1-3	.	TGTGCCAGCTCACCACCAATAGGTGGGAACTCTGGAAACACCATATATTTT	CASSPPIGGNSGNTIYF
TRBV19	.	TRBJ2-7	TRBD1	TGTGCCAGTAGTAAGGGCGGGGACAGGGGTAACGAGCAGTACTTC	CASSKGGDRGNEQYF
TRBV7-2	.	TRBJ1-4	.	TGTGCCAGCAGCTTGGGGAATGGGGGCGAAAAACTGTTTTTT	CASSLGNGGEKLFF
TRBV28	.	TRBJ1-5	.	TGTGCCAGCAGTGACAGAGGCAATCAGCCCCAGCATTTT	CASSDRGNQPQHF
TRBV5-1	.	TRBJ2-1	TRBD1	TGCGCCAGCAGTGGCGGGACAGGGGGACCTAAGCAGTTCTTC	CASSGGTGGPKQFF
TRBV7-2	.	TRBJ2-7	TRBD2	TGTGCCAGCAGCTTATGGCGGGGGGGTACCTACGAGCAGTACTTC	CASSLWRGGTYEQYF
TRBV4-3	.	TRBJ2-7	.	TGCGCCAGCAGCCAAGAGGCAGGGAACGAGCAGTACTTC	CASSQEAGNEQYF
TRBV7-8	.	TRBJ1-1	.	TGTGCCAGCAGCTTAAAACAGCCGAACACTGAAGCTTTCTTT	CASSLKQPNTEAFF
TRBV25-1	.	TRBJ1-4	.	TGTGCCAGCAGTGAGGTACAGTTAAATGAAAAACTGTTTTTT	CASSEVQLNEKLFF
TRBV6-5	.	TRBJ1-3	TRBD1	TGTGCCAGCAGTTCCCGACAGGGGGCCCCTGGAAACACCATATATTTT	CASSSRQGAPGNTIYF
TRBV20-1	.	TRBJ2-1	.	TGCGCCGGGGGACGTTGGGATGAGCAGTTCTTC	CAGGRWDEQFF
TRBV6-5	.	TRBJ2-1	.	TGTGCCAGCAGGCTGAGGGGGGGGCTTTACAATGAGCAGTTCTTC	CASRLRGGLYNEQFF
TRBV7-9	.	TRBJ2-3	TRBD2	TGTGCCAGCCTTCCTAGCGGGGGTCGCACAGATACGCAGTATTTT	CASLPSGGRTDTQYF
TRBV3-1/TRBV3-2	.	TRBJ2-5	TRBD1	TGTGCCAGCAGCCCTGCGCGCGACAGGGTTACCCAGTACTTC	CASSPARDRVTQYF